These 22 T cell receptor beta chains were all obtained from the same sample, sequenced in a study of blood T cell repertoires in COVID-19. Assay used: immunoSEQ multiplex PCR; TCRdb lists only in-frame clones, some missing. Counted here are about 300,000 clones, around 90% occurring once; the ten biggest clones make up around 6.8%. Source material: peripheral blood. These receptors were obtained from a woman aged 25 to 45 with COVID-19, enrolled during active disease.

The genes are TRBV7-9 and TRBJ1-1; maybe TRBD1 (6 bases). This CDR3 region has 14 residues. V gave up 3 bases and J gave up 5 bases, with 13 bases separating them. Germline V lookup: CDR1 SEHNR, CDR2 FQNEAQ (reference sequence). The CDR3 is CASSFGDIGTEAFF. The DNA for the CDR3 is TGTGCCAGCAGCTTCGGGGACATCGGGACTGAAGCTTTCTTT.

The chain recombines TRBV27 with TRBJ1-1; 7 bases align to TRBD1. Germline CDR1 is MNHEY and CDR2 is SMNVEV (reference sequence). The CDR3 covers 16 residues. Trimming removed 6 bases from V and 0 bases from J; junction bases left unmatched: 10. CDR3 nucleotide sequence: TGTGCCAGCAGGCTAAAATCCGGGACAGTGAACACTGAAGCTTTCTTT. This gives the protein CASRLKSGTVNTEAFF.

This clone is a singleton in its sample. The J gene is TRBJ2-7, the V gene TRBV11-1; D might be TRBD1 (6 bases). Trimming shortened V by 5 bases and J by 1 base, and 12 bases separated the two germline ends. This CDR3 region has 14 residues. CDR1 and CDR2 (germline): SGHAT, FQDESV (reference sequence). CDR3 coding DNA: TGTGCCAGCAGCCCGACAGGTTTTTCCTACGAGCAGTACTTC. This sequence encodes CASSPTGFSYEQYF.

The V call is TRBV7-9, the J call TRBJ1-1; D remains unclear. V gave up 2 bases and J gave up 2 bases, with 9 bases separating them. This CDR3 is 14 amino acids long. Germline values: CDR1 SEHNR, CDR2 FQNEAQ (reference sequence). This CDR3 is CASSLNSHNTEAFF. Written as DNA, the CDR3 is TGTGCCAGCAGCTTAAACAGCCACAACACTGAAGCTTTCTTT.

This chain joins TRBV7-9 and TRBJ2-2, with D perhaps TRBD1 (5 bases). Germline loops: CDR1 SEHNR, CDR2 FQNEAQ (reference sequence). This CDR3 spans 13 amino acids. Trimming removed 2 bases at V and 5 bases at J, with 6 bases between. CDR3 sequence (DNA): TGTGCCAGCAGCTTACGACAGACCGGGGAGCTGTTTTTT. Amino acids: CASSLRQTGELFF.

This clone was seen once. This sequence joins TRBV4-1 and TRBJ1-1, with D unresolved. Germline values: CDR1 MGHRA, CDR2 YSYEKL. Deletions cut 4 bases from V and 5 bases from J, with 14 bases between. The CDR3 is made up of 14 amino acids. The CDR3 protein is CASSPHYGGTEAFF. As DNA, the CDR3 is TGCGCCAGCAGCCCCCATTACGGAGGTACTGAAGCTTTCTTT.

CDR3 in DNA: TGTGCCAGCTCAACCACAGCTGGCGAGCAGTACTTC. Encoded protein: CASSTTAGEQYF. The chain couples TRBV18 to TRBJ2-7; no firm D call. Germline CDR1 and CDR2: KGHSH and LQKENI. Between the trimmed V and J ends, which lost 5 bases and 6 bases, there was a span of 11 bases. This CDR3 has 12 amino acids.

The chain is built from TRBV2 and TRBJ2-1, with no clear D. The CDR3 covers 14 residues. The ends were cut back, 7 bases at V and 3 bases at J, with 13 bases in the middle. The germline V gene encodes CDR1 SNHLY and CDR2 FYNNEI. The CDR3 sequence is CASKFEGGYNEQFF. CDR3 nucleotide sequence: TGTGCCAGCAAGTTTGAAGGCGGCTACAATGAGCAGTTCTTC. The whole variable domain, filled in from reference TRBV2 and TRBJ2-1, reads EPEVTQTPSHQVTQMGQEVILRCVPISNHLYFYWYRQILGQKVEFLVSFYNNEISEKSEIFDDQFSVERPDGSNFTLKIRSTKLEDSAMYFCASKFEGGYNEQFFGPGTRLTVL.

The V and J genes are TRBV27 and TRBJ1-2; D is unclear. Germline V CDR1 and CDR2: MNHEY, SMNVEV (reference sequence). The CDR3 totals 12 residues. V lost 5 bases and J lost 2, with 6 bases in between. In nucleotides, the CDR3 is TGTGCCAGCAGTCCCACAAACTATGGCTACACCTTC. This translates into CASSPTNYGYTF.

CDR3 in amino acids: CASSSPGRGRDTEAFF. The CDR3 DNA reads as TGTGCCAGCAGCTCGCCAGGGCGAGGCCGGGACACTGAAGCTTTCTTT. The J gene is TRBJ1-1, the V gene TRBV13; a possible D gene is TRBD1 (5 bases). The CDR3 sequence is 16 residues long. Germline lookup yields CDR1 PRHDT and CDR2 FYEKMQ (reference sequence). Trimming shortened V by 4 bases and J by 3 bases, and 18 bases separated the two germline ends.

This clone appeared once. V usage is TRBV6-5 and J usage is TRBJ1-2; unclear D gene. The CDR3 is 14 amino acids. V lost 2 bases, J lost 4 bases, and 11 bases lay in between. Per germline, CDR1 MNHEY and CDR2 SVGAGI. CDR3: CASSYARSAYGYTF. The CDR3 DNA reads TGTGCCAGCAGTTACGCGAGGTCGGCCTATGGCTACACCTTC.

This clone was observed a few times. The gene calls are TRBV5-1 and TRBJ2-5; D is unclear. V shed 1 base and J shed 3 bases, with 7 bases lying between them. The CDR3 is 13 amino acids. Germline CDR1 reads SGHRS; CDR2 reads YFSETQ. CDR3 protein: CASSLRLEETQYF. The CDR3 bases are TGCGCCAGCAGCTTGAGACTCGAAGAGACCCAGTACTTC.

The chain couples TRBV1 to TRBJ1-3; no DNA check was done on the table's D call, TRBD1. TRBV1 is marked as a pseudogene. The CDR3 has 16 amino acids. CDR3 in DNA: TGCACCAGCAGCCGCCGGGACAGTCCCTCTGGAAACACCATATATTTT. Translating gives CTSSRRDSPSGNTIYF.

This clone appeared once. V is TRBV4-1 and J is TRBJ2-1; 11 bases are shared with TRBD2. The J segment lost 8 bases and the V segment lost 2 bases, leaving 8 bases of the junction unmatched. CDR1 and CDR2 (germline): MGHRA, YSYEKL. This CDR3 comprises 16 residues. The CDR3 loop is CASSQTGTSGTDEQFF. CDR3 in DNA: TGCGCCAGCAGCCAAACCGGGACTAGCGGTACGGATGAGCAGTTCTTC.

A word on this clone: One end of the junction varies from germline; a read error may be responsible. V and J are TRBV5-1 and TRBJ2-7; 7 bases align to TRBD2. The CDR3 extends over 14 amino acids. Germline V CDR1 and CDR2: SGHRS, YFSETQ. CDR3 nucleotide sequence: TGCGCCAGCAGCCTACCGACTAGCTCCTATGAGCAGTACTTC. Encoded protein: CASSLPTSSYEQYF.

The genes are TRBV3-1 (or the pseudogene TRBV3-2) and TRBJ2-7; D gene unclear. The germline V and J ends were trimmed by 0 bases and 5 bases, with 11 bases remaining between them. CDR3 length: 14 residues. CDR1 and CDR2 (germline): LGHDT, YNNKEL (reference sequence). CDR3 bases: TGTGCCAGCAGCCAAGATAATATGATAGACGAGCAGTACTTC. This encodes CASSQDNMIDEQYF.

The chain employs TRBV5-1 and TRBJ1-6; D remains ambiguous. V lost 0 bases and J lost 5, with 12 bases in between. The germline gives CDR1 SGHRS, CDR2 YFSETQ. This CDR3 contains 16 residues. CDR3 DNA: TGCGCCAGCAGCTTGGACCCTACCCCCAATAATTCACCCCTCCACTTT. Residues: CASSLDPTPNNSPLHF.

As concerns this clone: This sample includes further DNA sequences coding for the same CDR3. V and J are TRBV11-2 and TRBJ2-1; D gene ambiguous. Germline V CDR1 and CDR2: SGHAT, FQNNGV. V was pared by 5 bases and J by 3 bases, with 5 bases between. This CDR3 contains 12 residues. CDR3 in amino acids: CASSINYNEQFF. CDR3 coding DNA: TGTGCCAGCAGCATTAACTACAATGAGCAGTTCTTC. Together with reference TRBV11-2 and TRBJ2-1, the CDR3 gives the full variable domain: EAGVAQSPRYKIIEKRQSVAFWCNPISGHATLYWYQQILGQGPKLLIQFQNNGVVDDSQLPKDRFSAERLKGVDSTLKIQPAKLEDSAVYLCASSINYNEQFFGPGTRLTVL.

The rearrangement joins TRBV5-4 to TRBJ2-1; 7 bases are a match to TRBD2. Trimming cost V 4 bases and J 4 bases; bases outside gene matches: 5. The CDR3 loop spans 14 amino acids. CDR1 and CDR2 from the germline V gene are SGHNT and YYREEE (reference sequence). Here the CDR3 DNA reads TGTGCCAGCAGCCCCGGGAGGACTTACAATGAGCAGTTCTTC. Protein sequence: CASSPGRTYNEQFF.

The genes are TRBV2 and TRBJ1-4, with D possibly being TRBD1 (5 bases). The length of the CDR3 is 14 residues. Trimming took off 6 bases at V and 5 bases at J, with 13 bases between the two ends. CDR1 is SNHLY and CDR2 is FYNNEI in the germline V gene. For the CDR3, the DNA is TGTGCCAGCAGCCCGACAGTACCAAATGAAAAACTGTTTTTT. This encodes CASSPTVPNEKLFF. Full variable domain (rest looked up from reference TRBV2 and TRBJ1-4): EPEVTQTPSHQVTQMGQEVILRCVPISNHLYFYWYRQILGQKVEFLVSFYNNEISEKSEIFDDQFSVERPDGSNFTLKIRSTKLEDSAMYFCASSPTVPNEKLFFGSGTQLSVL.

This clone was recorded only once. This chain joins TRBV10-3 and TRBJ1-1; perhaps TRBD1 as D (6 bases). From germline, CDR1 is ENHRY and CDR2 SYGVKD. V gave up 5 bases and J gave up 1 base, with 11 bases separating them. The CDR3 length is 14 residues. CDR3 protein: CAISPDSPNTEAFF. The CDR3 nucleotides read TGTGCCATCAGTCCGGACAGTCCGAACACTGAAGCTTTCTTT.

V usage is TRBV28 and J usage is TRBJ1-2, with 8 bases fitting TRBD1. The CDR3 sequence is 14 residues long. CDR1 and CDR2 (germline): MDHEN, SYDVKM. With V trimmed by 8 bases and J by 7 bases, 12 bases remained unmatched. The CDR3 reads CASRRAGGASGYTF. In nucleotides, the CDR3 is TGTGCCAGCCGCCGGGCAGGGGGCGCGTCTGGCTACACCTTC.